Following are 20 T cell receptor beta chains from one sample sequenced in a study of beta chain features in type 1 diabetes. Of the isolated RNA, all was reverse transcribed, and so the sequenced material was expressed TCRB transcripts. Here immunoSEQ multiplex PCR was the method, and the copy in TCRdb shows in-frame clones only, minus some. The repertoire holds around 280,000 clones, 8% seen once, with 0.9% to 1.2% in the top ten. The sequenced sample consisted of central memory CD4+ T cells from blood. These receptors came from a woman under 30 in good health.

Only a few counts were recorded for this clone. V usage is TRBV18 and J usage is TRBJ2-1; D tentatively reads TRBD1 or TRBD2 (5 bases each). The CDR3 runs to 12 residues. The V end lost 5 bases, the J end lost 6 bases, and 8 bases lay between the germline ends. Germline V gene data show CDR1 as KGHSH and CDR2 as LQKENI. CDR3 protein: CASSGDVNEQFF. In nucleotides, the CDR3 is TGTGCCAGCTCAGGGGACGTCAATGAGCAGTTCTTC.

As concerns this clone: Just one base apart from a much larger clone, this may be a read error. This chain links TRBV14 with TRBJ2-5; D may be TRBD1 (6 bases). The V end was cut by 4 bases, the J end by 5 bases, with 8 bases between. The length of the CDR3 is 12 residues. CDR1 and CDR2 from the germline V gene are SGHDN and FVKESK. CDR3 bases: TGTGCCAGCAGCCCAGGGGTGGAGACCCAGTACTTC. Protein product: CASSPGVETQYF.

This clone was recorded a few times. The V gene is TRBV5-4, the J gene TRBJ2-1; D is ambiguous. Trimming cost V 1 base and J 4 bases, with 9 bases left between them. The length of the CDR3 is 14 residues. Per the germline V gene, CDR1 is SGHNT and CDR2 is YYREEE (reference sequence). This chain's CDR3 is CASSLRHQYNEQFF. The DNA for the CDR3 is TGTGCCAGCAGCTTGAGGCACCAGTACAATGAGCAGTTCTTC.

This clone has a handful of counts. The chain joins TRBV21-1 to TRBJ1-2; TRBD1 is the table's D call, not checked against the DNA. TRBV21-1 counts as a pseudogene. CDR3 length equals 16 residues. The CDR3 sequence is CASSNCTGYFLYGYTF. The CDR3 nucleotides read TGTGCCAGCAGCAATTGCACAGGCTACTTCCTTTATGGCTACACCTTC.

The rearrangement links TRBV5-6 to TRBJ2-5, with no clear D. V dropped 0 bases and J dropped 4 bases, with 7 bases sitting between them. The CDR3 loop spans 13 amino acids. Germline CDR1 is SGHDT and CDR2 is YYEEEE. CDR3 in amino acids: CASSLATGETQYF. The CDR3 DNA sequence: TGTGCCAGCAGCTTGGCAACGGGAGAGACCCAGTACTTC.

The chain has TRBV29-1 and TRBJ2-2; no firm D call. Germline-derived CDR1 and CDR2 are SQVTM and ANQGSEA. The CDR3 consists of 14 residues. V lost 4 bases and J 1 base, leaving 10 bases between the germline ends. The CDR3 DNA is TGCAGCGTTGTGGCAGACCTGAACACCGGGGAGCTGTTTTTT. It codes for CSVVADLNTGELFF.

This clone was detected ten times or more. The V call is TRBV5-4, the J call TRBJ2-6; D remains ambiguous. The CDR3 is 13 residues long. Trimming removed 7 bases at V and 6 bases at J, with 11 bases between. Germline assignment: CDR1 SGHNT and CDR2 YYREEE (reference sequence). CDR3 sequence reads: CASSVPEANVLTF. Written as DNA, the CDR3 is TGTGCCAGCTCGGTGCCTGAGGCCAACGTCCTGACTTTC.

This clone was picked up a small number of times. The chain's CDR3 is CASSLMGGEEKLFF. CDR3 nucleotides: TGCGCCAGCAGCTTGATGGGAGGGGAGGAAAAACTGTTTTTT. The chain carries TRBV5-1 and TRBJ1-4, with D perhaps TRBD1 (5 bases). The V gene lost 1 base and the J gene lost 8 bases, with 12 bases spanning the gap. Looked up from germline, CDR1 is SGHRS and CDR2 is YFSETQ. The CDR3 sequence is 14 residues long.

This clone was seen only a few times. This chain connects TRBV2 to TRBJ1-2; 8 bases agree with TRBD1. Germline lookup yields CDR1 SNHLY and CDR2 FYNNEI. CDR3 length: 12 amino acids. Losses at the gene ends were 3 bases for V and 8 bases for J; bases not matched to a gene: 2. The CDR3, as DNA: TGTGCCAGCAGTGACAGGGGGCGAGGCTACACCTTC. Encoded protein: CASSDRGRGYTF.

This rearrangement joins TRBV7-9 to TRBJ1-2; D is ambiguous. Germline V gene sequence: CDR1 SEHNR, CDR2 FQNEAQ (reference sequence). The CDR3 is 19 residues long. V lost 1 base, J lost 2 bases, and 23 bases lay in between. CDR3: CASSLEPHYEGYGNYGYTF. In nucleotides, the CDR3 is TGTGCCAGCAGCTTAGAGCCACATTACGAGGGTTATGGCAACTATGGCTACACCTTC.

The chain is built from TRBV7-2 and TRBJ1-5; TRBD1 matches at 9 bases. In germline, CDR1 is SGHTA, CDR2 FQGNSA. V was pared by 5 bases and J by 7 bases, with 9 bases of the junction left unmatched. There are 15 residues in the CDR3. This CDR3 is CASSPGTGSEQPQHF. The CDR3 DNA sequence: TGTGCCAGCAGCCCCGGGACAGGGTCAGAACAGCCCCAGCATTTT. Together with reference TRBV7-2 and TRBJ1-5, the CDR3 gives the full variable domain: GAGVSQSPSNKVTEKGKDVELRCDPISGHTALYWYRQSLGQGLEFLIYFQGNSAPDKSGLPSDRFSAERTGGSVSTLTIQRTQQEDSAVYLCASSPGTGSEQPQHFGDGTRLSIL.

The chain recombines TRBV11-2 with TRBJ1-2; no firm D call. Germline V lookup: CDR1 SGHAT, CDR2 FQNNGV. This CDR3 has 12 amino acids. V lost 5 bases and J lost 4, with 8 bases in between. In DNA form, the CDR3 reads TGTGCCAGCAGCACCGAGACCTATGGCTACACCTTC. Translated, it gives CASSTETYGYTF. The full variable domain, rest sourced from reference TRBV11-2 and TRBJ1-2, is EAGVAQSPRYKIIEKRQSVAFWCNPISGHATLYWYQQILGQGPKLLIQFQNNGVVDDSQLPKDRFSAERLKGVDSTLKIQPAKLEDSAVYLCASSTETYGYTFGSGTRLTVV.

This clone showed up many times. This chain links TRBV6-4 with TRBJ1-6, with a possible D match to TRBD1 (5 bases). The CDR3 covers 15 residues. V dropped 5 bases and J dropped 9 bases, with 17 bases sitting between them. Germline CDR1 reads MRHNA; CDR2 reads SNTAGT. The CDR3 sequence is CASSPTALQGSPLHF. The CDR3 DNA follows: TGTGCCAGCAGTCCTACCGCCCTTCAGGGTTCACCCCTCCACTTT.

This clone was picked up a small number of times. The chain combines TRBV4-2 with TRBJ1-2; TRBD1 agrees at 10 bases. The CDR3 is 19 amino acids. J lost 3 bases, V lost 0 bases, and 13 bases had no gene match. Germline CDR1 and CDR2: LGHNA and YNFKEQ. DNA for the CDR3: TGTGCCAGCAGCCAAGATAGAGGAGACAGGGGGCAGGTGGACTATGGCTACACCTTC. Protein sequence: CASSQDRGDRGQVDYGYTF.

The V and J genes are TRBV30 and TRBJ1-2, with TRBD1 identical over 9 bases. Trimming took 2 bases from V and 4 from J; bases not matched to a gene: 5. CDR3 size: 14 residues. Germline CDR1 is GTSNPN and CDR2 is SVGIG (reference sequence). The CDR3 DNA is TGTGCCTGGAGTAGGACAGGGGAGCGCTATGGCTACACCTTC. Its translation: CAWSRTGERYGYTF.

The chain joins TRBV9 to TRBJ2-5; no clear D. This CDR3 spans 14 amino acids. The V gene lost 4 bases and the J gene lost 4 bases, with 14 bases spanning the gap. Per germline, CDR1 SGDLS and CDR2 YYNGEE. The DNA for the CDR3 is TGTGCCAGCAGCTCGAGGACGGAAGGAGAGACCCAGTACTTC. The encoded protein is CASSSRTEGETQYF.

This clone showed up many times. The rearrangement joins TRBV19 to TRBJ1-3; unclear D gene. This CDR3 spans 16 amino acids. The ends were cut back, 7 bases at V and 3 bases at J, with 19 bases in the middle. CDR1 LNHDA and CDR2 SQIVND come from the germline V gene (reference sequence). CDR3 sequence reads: CASTENLRAGGNTIYF. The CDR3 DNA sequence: TGTGCCAGTACCGAAAATCTGAGGGCCGGTGGAAACACCATATATTTT.

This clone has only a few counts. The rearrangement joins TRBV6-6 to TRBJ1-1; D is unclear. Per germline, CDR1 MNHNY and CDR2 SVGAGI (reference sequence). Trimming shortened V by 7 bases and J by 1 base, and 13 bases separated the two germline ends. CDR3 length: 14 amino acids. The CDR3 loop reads CASNVQGENTEAFF. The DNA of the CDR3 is TGTGCCAGCAACGTTCAAGGAGAGAACACTGAAGCTTTCTTT.

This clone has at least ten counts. The CDR3 nucleotides read TGTGCCATGAACGGGGGGGCTACAGATACGCAGTATTTT. This gives the protein CAMNGGATDTQYF. This chain joins TRBV28 and TRBJ2-3, with TRBD2 identical over 8 bases. The CDR3 totals 13 residues. V lost 10 bases to trimming and J lost 3 bases; unmatched junction nucleotides: 6. Germline V gene sequence: CDR1 MDHEN, CDR2 SYDVKM. Looking up the rest from reference TRBV28 and TRBJ2-3 gives the full variable domain: DVKVTQSSRYLVKRTGEKVFLECVQDMDHENMFWYRQDPGLGLRLIYFSYDVKMKEKGDIPEGYSVSREKKERFSLILESASTNQTSMYLCAMNGGATDTQYFGPGTRLTVL.

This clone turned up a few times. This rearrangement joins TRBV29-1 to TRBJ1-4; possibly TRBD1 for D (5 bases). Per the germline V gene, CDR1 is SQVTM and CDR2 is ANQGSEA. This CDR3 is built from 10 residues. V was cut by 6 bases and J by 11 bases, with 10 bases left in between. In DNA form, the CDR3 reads TGCAGCGTCGGGACGGATAAACTGTTTTTT. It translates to CSVGTDKLFF.